This TCR beta chain was sequenced in a study of T cell responses to AZD1222 COVID-19 vaccine. Study-wide points: Nearly half of the spike-specific TCRs reportedly recognize variant regions that carry no mutations. There were mostly white British donors and more females than males, and clonal diversity was possibly underestimated. Repertoire samples came only from after the peak T cell response.

Profiling relied on immunoSEQ multiplex PCR, and the TCRdb table lists in-frame clones only, not all of them. Altogether over 130,000 clones are present, 85% to 90% being singletons, with the ten largest covering 2.5% to 3.5%. V was trimmed by 1 base and J by 6 bases, leaving 13 bases between them. This CDR3 region has 13 residues. Germline values: CDR1 SQVTM, CDR2 ANQGSEA. Remarks on this clone: Its specificity is not known.

The input for sequencing was peripheral blood, taken 28 days after the second AZD1222 dose. This clonotype was sampled from an adult who received the AZD1222 COVID-19 vaccine. V is TRBV29-1 and J is TRBJ2-7; either TRBD1 or TRBD2 may fit D (6 bases each). In DNA form, the CDR3 reads TGCAGCGTTGAAGGGGGGGCTTGGGGCGAGCAGTACTTC. As protein: CSVEGGAWGEQYF.